This T cell receptor (beta chain) was captured in a study of blood T cell repertoires in COVID-19. For the study at large: Spain, Italy and the United States supplied samples that represented acute and convalescent COVID-19. Sources were T cells, B-cell-depleted T cells, or PBMCs; the material itself was cDNA or gDNA.

Followed longitudinally, the Seattle patients had been enrolled during active infection. This clone was counted a single time. Original analysis: It was from reference gene primer amplification that nucleated cell counts were estimated. The method was immunoSEQ multiplex PCR; TCRdb's version includes in-frame clones alone and lacks a portion of them. The DNA gave D and trimming, while V, J and clone size come from that table. The data hold about half a million clones, with roughly nine tenths observed a single time. Input material: peripheral blood. This TCR derives from a man between 18 and 35 years old with COVID-19, enrolled during active disease.

DNA of the CDR3: TGTGCCAGCAGCCTCGGACTGCCCACCGGGGAGCTGTTTTTT. It codes for CASSLGLPTGELFF. This chain links TRBV6-5 with TRBJ2-2; weak D call: TRBD2 (5 bases). CDR3 length: 14 residues. V gave up 6 bases and J gave up 4 bases, with 12 bases separating them. The germline V gene encodes CDR1 MNHEY and CDR2 SVGAGI.